This is a list of T cell receptor beta chains from one sample in a study of T cells after yellow fever vaccination. One entry per CDR3 protein results from TCRdb running MiXCR on the 5' RACE reads. There are 250,000 to 350,000 distinct CDR3 sequences in the sample; around 4.4% occur only once, and approximately 19% lies in the top ten. Here the sequenced sample was PBMCs, taken 15 days after the yellow fever booster vaccination. The receptor source for this set is a man between 18 and 29 years old who received the YFV17D yellow fever vaccine. Each CDR3 is given with its conserved first and last residue.

CDR3aa	v_gene
CASSLRHSGNTIYF	TRBV12-3/TRBV12-4
CSARDTLTEAFF	TRBV20-1
CATSSPGAGNTIYF	TRBV15
CASSQDNSANTGELFF	TRBV4-2
CATSRGFGYGYTF	TRBV27
CASSPRTGGLTEAFF	TRBV5-1
CASSKNMGSGGDYNQPQHF	TRBV6-6
CASSLWSPGSYNEQFF	TRBV7-2
CASSSGQLSGNTIYF	TRBV7-6
CASSLAQGAQYGYTF	TRBV5-1
CASSYPSRGDAPLHF	TRBV6-6
CASSLLRGLDNEQFF	TRBV11-2
CASRPLQGQGSPLHF	TRBV5-1
CAVNRATNEKLFF	TRBV10-3
CASSQEAGYSNQPQHF	TRBV4-3
CSARVPGTYNEQFF	TRBV20-1
CASSHRGGTGERETQYF	TRBV4-1
CSVSASAGALGEQYF	TRBV20-1
CATSDTGQGAASDTQYF	TRBV24-1
CSVVMQGASTDTQYF	TRBV29-1
CASSETSGGADTQYF	TRBV6-4
CASSWTGDTEAFF	TRBV6-5
CASSLVLAGVDEQFF	TRBV7-9
CASSRQNRGSGANVLTF	TRBV5-1
CASSYPGTVPRPQHF	TRBV6-2/TRBV6-3
CASSLDLHSQPGGEQYF	TRBV11-2
CASSFESGVGTEAFF	TRBV12-3/TRBV12-4